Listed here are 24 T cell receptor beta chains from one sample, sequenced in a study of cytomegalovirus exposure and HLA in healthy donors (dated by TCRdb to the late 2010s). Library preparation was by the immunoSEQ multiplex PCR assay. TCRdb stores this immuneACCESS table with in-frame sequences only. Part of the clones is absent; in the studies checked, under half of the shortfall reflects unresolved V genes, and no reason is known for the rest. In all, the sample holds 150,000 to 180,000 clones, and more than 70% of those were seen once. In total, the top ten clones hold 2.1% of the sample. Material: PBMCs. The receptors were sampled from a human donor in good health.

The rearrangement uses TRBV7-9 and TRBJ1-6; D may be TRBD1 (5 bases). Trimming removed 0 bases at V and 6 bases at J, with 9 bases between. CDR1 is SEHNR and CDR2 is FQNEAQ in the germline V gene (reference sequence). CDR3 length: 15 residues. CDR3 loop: CASSLAGRVNSPLHF. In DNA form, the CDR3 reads TGTGCCAGCAGCTTAGCGGGGCGAGTTAATTCACCCCTCCACTTT.

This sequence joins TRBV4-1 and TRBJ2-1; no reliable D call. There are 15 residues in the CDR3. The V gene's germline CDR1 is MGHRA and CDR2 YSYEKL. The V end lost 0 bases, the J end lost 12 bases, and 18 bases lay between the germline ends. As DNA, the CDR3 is TGCGCCAGCAGCCAAGATCTCCGCTATTCGGGTAGGCAGTTCTTC. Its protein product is CASSQDLRYSGRQFF.

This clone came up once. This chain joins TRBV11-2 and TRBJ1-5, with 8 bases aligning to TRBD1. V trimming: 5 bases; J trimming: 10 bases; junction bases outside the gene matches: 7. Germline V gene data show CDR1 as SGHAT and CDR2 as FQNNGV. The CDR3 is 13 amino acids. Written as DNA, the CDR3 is TGTGCCAGCAGCGCCGACAGGGGTCGTCCCCAGCATTTT. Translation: CASSADRGRPQHF.

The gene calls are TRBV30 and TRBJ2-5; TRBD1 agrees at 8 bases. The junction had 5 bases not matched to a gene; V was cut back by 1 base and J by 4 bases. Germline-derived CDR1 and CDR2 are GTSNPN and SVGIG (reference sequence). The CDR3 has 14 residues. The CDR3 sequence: CAWSDTGGGETQYF. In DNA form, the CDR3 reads TGTGCCTGGAGTGATACAGGGGGAGGAGAGACCCAGTACTTC.

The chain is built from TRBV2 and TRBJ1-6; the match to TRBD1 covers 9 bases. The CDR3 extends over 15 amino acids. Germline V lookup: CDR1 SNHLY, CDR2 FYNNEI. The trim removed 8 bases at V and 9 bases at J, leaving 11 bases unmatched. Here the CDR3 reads CASGGGQGRFSPLHF. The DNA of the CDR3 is TGTGCCAGCGGGGGAGGACAGGGGCGGTTTTCACCCCTCCACTTT.

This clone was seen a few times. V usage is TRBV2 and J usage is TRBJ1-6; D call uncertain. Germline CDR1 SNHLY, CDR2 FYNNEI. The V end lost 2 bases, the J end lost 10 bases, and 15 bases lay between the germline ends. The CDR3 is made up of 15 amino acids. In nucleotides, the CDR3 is TGTGCCAGCAGTGAACGGGGTCAGGACCGATCACCCCTCCACTTT. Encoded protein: CASSERGQDRSPLHF. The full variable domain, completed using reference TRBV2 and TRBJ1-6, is EPEVTQTPSHQVTQMGQEVILRCVPISNHLYFYWYRQILGQKVEFLVSFYNNEISEKSEIFDDQFSVERPDGSNFTLKIRSTKLEDSAMYFCASSERGQDRSPLHFGNGTRLTVT.

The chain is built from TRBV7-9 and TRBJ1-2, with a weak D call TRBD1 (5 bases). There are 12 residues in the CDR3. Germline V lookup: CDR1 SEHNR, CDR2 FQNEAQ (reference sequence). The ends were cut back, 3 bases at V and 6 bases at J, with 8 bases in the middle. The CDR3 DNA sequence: TGTGCCAGCAGCTTCGGCAGGGATGGCTACACCTTC. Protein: CASSFGRDGYTF.

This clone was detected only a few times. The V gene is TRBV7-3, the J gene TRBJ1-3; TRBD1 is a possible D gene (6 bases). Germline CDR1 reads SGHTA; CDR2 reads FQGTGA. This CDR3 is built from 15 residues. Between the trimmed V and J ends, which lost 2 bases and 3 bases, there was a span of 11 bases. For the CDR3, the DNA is TGTGCCAGCAGCTTATCGGGGGGCTTTGGAAACACCATATATTTT. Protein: CASSLSGGFGNTIYF.

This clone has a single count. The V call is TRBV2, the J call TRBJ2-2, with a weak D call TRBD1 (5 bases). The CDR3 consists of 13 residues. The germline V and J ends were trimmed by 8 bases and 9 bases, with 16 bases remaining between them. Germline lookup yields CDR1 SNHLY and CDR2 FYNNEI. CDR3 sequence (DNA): TGTGCCAGCTTGCCAGGGATTTTCCGGGAGCTGTTTTTT. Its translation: CASLPGIFRELFF.

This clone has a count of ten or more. For the CDR3, the DNA is TGTGCCAGCAGCCCGACAGAGATGGCGACCCAGTACTTC. It specifies CASSPTEMATQYF. The V call is TRBV14, the J call TRBJ2-5, with D maybe TRBD1 (5 bases). Germline CDR1 reads SGHDN; CDR2 reads FVKESK. The CDR3 is 13 residues long. V was trimmed by 4 bases and J by 7 bases, leaving 13 bases between them.

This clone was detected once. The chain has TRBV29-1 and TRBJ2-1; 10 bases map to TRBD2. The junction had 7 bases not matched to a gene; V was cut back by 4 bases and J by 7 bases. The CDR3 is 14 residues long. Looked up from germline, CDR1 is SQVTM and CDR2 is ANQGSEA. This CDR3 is CSVVLAGGVNEQFF. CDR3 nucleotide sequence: TGCAGCGTTGTGTTAGCGGGAGGTGTAAATGAGCAGTTCTTC.

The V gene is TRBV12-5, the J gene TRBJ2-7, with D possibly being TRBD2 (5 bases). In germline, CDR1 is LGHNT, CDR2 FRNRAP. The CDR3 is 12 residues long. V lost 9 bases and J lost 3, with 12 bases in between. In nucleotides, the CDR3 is TGTGCTAGCGCCCTCCGGGGCTACGAGCAGTACTTC. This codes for CASALRGYEQYF.

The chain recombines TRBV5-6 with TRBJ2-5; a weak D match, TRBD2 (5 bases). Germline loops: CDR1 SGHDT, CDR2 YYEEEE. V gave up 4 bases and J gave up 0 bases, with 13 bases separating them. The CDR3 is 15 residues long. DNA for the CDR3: TGTGCCAGCAGCGGCACTAGTGAGTACCAAGAGACCCAGTACTTC. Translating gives CASSGTSEYQETQYF.

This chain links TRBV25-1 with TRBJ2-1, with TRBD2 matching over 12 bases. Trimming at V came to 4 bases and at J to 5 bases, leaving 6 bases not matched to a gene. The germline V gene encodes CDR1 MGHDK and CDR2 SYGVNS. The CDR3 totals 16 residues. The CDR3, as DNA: TGTGCCAGCAGTGGAGCTAGCGGGAGGGCCAACAATGAGCAGTTCTTC. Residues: CASSGASGRANNEQFF.

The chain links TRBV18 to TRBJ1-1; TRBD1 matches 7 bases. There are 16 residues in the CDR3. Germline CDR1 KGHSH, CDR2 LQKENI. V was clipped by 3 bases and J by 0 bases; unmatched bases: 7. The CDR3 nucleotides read TGTGCCAGCTCACCGGGACAGATAAACATGAACACTGAAGCTTTCTTT. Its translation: CASSPGQINMNTEAFF.

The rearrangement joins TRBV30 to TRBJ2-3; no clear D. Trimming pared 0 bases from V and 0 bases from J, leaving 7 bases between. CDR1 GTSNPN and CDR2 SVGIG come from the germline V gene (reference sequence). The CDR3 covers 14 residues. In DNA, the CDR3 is TGTGCCTGGAGTGTACTTTCGAGCACAGATACGCAGTATTTT. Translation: CAWSVLSSTDTQYF. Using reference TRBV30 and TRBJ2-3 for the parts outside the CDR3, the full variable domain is SQTIHQWPATLVQPVGSPLSLECTVEGTSNPNLYWYRQAAGRGLQLLFYSVGIGQISSEVPQNLSASRPQDRQFILSSKKLLLSDSGFYLCAWSVLSSTDTQYFGPGTRLTVL.

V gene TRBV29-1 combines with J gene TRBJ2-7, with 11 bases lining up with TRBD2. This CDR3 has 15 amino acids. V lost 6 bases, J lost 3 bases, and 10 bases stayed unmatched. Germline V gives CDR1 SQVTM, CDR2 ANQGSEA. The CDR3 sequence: CSVVPAGTSGYEQYF. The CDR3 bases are TGCAGCGTGGTCCCCGCAGGGACTAGCGGCTACGAGCAGTACTTC.

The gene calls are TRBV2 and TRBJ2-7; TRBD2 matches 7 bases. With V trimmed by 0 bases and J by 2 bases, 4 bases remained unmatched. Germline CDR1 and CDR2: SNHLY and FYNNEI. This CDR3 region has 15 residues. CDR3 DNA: TGTGCCAGCAGTGAAGCGGGCGGGAGAGCCTACGAGCAGTACTTC. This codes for CASSEAGGRAYEQYF.

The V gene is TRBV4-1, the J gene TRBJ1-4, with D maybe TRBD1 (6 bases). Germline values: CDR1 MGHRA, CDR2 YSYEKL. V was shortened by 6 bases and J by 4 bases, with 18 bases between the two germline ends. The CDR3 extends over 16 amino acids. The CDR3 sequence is CASRKTGWGFNEKLFF. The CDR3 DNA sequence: TGCGCCAGCAGAAAAACAGGGTGGGGATTTAATGAAAAACTGTTTTTT.

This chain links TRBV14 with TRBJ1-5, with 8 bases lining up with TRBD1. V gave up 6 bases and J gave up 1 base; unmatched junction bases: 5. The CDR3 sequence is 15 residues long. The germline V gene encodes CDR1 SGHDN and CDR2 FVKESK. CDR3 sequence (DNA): TGTGCCAGCAGAGAGACAGGGGCAAGCAATCAGCCCCAGCATTTT. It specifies CASRETGASNQPQHF.

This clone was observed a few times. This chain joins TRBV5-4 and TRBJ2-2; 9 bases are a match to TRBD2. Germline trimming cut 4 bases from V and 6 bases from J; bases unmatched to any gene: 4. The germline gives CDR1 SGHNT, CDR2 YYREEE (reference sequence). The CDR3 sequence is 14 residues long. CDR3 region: CASSARLAAGELFF. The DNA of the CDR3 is TGTGCCAGCAGCGCGAGACTAGCGGCCGGGGAGCTGTTTTTT.

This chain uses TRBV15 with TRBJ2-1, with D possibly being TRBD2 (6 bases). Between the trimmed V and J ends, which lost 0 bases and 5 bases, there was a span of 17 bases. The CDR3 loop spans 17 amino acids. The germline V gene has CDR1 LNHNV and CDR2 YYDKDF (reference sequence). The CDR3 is CATSRDLSAGQNNEQFF. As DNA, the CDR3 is TGTGCCACCAGCAGAGATCTCTCGGCGGGGCAGAACAATGAGCAGTTCTTC.

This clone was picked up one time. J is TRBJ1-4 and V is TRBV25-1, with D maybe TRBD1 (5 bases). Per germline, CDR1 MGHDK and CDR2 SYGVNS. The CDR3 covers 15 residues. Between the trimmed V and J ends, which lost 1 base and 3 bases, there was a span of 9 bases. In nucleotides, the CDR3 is TGTGCCAGCAGTGAATCGCCGGGGGCTAATGAAAAACTGTTTTTT. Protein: CASSESPGANEKLFF.

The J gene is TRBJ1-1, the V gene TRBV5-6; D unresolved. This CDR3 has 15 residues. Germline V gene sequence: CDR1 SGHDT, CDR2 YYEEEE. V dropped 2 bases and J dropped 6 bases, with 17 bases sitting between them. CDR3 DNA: TGTGCCAGCAGCTTTGCGGGCGGGCCGTTGGCTGAAGCTTTCTTT. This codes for CASSFAGGPLAEAFF.